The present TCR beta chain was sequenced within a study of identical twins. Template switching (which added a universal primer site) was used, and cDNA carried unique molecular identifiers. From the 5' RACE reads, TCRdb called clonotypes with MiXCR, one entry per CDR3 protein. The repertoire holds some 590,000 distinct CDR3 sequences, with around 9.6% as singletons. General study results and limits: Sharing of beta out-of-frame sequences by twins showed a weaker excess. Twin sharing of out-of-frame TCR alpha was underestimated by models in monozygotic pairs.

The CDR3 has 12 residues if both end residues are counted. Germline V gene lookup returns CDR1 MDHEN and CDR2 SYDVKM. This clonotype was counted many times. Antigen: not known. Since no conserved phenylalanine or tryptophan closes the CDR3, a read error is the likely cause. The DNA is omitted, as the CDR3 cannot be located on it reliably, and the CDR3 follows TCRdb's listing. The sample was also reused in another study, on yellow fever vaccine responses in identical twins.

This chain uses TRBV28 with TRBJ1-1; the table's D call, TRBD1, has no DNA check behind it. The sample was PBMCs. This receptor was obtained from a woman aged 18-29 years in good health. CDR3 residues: CASSTPGQGAPV.